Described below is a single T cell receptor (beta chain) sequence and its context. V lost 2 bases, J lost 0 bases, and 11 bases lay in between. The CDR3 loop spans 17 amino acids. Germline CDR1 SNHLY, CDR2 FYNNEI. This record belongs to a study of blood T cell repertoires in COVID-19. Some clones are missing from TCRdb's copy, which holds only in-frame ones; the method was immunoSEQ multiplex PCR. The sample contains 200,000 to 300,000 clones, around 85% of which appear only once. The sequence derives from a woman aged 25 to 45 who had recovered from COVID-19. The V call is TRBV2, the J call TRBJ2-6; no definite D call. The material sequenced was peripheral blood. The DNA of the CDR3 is TGTGCCAGCAGTGAAAGAAGACTGCCCTCTGGGGCCAACGTCCTGACTTTC. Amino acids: CASSERRLPSGANVLTF.